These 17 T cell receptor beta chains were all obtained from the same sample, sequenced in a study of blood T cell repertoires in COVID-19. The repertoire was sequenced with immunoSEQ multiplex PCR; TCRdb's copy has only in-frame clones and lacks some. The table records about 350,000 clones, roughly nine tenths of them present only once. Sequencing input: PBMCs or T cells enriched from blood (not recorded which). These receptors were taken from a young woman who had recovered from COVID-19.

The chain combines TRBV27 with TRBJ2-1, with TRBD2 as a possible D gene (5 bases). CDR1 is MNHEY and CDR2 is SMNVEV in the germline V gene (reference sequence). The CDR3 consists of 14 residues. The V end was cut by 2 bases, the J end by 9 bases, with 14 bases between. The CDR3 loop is CASSLRSSMGEQFF. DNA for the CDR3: TGTGCCAGCAGTTTACGATCTAGCATGGGTGAGCAGTTCTTC.

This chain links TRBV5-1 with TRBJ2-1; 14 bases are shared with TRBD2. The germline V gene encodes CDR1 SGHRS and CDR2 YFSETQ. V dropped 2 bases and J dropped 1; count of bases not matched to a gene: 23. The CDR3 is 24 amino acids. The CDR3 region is CASSLRLFGLAGGETHGSYNEQFF. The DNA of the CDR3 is TGCGCCAGCAGCTTACGTCTATTCGGACTAGCGGGAGGAGAGACTCACGGGTCCTACAATGAGCAGTTCTTC.

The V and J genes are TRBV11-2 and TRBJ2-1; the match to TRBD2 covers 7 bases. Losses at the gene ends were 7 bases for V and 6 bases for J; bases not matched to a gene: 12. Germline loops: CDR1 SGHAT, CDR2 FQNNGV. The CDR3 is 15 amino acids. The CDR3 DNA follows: TGTGCCAGCACAATCGTGGGGGGGGGTTTCAATGAGCAGTTCTTC. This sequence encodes CASTIVGGGFNEQFF.

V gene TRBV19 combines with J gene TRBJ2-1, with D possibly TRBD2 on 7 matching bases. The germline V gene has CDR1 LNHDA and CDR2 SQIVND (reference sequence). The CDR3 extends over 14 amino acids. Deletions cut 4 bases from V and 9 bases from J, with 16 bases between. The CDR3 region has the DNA TGTGCCAGTAGTACCAAGGGGGGGAATGCTGAGCAGTTCTTC. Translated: CASSTKGGNAEQFF.

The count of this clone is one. The DNA for the CDR3 is TGTGCCAGTTTTAGCGGGAGAACCTACGAGCAGTACTTC. It codes for CASFSGRTYEQYF. The chain links TRBV18 to TRBJ2-7; TRBD2 matches at 9 bases. This CDR3 has 13 residues. The V gene end was trimmed by 9 bases and the J gene end by 2 bases; junction bases not matched to a gene: 5. Germline CDR1 KGHSH, CDR2 LQKENI.

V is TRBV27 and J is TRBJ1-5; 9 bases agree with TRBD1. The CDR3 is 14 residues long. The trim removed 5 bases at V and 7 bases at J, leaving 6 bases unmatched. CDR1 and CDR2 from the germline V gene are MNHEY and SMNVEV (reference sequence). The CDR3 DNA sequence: TGTGCCAGCAGTCAACAGGGGGCTTTCCAGCCCCAGCATTTT. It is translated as CASSQQGAFQPQHF.

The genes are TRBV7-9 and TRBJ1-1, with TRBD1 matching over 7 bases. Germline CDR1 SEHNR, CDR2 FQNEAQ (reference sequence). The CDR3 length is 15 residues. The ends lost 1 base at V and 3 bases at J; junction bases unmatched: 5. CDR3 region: CASSLEGALYTEAFF. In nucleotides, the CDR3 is TGTGCCAGCAGCTTAGAGGGGGCCCTCTACACTGAAGCTTTCTTT.

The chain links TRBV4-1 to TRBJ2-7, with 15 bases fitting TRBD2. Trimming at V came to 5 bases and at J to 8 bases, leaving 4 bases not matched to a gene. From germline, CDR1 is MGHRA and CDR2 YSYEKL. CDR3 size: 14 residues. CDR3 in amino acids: CASSSGLAGGKQYF. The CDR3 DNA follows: TGCGCCAGCAGCTCGGGACTAGCGGGGGGAAAGCAGTACTTC.

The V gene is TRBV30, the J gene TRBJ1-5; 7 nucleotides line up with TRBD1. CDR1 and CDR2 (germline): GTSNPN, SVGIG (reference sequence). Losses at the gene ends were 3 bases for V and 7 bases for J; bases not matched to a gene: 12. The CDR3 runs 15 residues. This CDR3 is CAWSHLTGLNQPQHF. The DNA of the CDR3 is TGTGCCTGGAGCCACCTGACAGGGCTGAACCAGCCCCAGCATTTT.

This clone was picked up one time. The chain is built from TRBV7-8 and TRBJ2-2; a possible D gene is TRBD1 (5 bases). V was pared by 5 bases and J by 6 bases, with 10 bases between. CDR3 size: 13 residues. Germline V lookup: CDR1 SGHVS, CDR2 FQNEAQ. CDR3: CASSGRVPGELFF. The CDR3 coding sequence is TGTGCCAGCAGCGGCAGGGTGCCCGGGGAGCTGTTTTTT.

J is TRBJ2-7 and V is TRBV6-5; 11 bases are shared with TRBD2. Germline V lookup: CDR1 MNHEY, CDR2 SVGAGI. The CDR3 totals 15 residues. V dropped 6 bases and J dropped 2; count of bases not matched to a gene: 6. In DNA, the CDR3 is TGTGCCAGCAGGCTTCTAGCGGGAGGCCCCTACGAGCAGTACTTC. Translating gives CASRLLAGGPYEQYF.

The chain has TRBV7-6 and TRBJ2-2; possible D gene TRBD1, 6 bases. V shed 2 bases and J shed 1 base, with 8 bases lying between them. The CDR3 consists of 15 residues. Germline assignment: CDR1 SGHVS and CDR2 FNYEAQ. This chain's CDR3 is CASSLRTENTGELFF. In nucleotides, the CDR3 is TGTGCCAGCAGCTTAAGGACAGAGAACACCGGGGAGCTGTTTTTT.

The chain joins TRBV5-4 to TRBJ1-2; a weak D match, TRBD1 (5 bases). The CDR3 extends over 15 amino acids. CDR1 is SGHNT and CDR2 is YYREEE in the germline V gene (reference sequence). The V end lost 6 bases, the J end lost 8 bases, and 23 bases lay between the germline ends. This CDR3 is CASIDTGEPWKGYTF. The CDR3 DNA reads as TGTGCCAGCATTGATACAGGAGAACCCTGGAAGGGCTACACCTTC. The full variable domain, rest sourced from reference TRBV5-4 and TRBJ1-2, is ETGVTQSPTHLIKTRGQQVTLRCSSQSGHNTVSWYQQALGQGPQFIFQYYREEENGRGNFPPRFSGLQFPNYSSELNVNALELDDSALYLCASIDTGEPWKGYTFGSGTRLTVV.

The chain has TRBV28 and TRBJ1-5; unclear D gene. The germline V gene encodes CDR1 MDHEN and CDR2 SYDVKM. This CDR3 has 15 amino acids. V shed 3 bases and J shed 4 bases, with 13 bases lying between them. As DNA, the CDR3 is TGTGCCAGCAGTTTTGGAGGGTCGGAGAATCAGCCCCAGCATTTT. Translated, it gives CASSFGGSENQPQHF.

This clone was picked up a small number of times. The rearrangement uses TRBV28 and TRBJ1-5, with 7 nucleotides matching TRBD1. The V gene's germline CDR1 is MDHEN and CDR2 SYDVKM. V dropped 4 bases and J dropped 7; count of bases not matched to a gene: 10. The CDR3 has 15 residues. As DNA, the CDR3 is TGTGCCAGCAGTTCAGGGACAGCAGAAAGACAGCCCCAGCATTTT. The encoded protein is CASSSGTAERQPQHF.

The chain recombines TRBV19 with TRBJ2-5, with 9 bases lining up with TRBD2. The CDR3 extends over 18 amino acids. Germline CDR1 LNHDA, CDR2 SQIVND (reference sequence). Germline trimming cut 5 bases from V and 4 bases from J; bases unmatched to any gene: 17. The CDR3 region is CASSPRAVGTSFGETQYF. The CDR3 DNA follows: TGTGCCAGTAGTCCCAGGGCGGTTGGGACTAGCTTTGGAGAGACCCAGTACTTC.

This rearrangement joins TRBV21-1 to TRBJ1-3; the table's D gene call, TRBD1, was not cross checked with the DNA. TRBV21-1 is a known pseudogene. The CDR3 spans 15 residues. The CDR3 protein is CASSNYTHSGNTIYF. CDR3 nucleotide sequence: TGTGCCAGCAGCAATTACACCCACTCTGGAAACACCATATATTTT.